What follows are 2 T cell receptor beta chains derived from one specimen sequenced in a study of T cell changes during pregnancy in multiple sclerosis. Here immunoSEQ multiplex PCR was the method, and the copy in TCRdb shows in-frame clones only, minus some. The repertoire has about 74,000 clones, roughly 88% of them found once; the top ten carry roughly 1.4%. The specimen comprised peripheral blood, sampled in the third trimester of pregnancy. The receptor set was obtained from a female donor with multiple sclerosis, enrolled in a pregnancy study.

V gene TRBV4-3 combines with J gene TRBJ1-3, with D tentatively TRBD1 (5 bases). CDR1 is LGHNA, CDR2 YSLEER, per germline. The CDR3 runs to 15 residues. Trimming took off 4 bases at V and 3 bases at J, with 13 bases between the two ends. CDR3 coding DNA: TGCGCCAGCAGCCCGCTTAATACAGGTGGAAACACCATATATTTT. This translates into CASSPLNTGGNTIYF.

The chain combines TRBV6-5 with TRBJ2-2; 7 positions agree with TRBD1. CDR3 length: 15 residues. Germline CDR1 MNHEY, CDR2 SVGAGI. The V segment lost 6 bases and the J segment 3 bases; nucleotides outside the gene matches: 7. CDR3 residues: CASRRQGSYTGELFF. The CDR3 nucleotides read TGTGCCAGCAGAAGACAGGGTTCGTACACCGGGGAGCTGTTTTTT.